Sequencing of this T cell receptor (beta chain) was carried out in a study of neurological immune-mediated disorders. Study outcomes and limitations: The greatest degree of TCR clonal expansion was observed in HTLV-1-associated myelopathy, with the lowest in multiple sclerosis, below that of healthy controls. Any association between clinical or MRI features and the multiple sclerosis repertoire cluster was absent.

This clonotype was observed a handful of times. Its target is unknown. At one boundary the junction diverges from the germline segment, which might be a read error. Germline-derived CDR1 and CDR2 are SGHTA and FQGNSA. The CDR3 is 13 residues long. The cDNA was synthesized by 5'RACE incorporating 10-nucleotide random UMIs. Whenever a sequencing run was performed, it yielded over 170 million TCR-beta sequences from 15-18 subjects. TCRdb itself ran the 5' RACE reads through MiXCR, one entry per CDR3 protein. This sample yields around 66,000 distinct CDR3 sequences, of which 4.8% are seen a single time; 2% to 2.5% belongs to the top ten.

The sequenced sample consisted of PBMCs. The clonotype comes from a woman in her seventies with multiple sclerosis. This chain uses TRBV7-2 with TRBJ2-7, with TRBD1 matching 8 bases. CDR3 region: CASSLVPSGQGNF. The CDR3 coding sequence is TGTGCCAGCAGCTTAGTTCCTAGTGGACAGGGTAACTTC.